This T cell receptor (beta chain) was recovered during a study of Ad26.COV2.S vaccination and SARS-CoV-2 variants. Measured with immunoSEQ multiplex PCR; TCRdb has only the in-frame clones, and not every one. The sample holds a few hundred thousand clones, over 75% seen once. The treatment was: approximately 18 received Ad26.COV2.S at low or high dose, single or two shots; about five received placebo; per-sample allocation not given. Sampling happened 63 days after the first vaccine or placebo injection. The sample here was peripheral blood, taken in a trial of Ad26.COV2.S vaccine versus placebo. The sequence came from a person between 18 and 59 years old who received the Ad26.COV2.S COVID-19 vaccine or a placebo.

This chain's CDR3 is CATSVWGDYNEQFF. CDR3 in DNA: TGTGCCACCAGTGTTTGGGGGGACTACAATGAGCAGTTCTTC. The chain combines TRBV24-1 with TRBJ2-1, with TRBD2 as a possible D gene (6 bases). The CDR3 sequence is 14 residues long. CDR1 and CDR2 from the germline V gene are KGHDR and SFDVKD. Trimming left V 5 bases short and J 3 bases short, with 10 bases between.